This T cell receptor beta chain stems from a study of blood T cell repertoires in COVID-19. The wider study: COVID-19 samples, acute and convalescent, were from the United States, Italy and Spain. Sample material is recorded as cDNA or gDNA derived from T cells, B-cell-depleted T cells, or PBMCs.

Unmatched junction bases numbered 7, after V lost 6 bases and J lost 0 bases. The CDR3 runs 17 residues. The germline V gene encodes CDR1 LGHDT and CDR2 YNNKEL (reference sequence). Authors' methods: Estimation of nucleated cell counts was performed using reference gene primer amplification. Here immunoSEQ multiplex PCR was the method, and the copy in TCRdb shows in-frame clones only, minus some. V and J calls and clone size come straight from that table; D and trimming were deduced from the DNA. The top ten clones hold about 2.6% of a sample with some 52,000 clones, less than 90% of them seen once. J is TRBJ1-6 and V is TRBV3-1 (or the pseudogene TRBV3-2); 8 nucleotides align to TRBD1. The sequence came from a man aged 45 to 65 with acute or convalescent COVID-19. The sample taken for sequencing was peripheral blood. CDR3 DNA: TGTGCCAGCAGTTCCCGACAGGGGAGCTCCTATAATTCACCCCTCCACTTT. Residues: CASSSRQGSSYNSPLHF.